Listed here are 27 T cell receptor beta chains from one sample, sequenced in a study of blood T cell repertoires in COVID-19. TCRdb's table, derived via immunoSEQ multiplex PCR, lists solely in-frame clones and lacks some. The data show roughly 250,000 clones, about four fifths seen once. Sequencing was performed on peripheral blood. All receptors come from a man in his fifties or sixties with active or convalescent COVID-19.

The chain uses TRBV18 and TRBJ2-1; 7 positions agree with TRBD1. The germline gives CDR1 KGHSH, CDR2 LQKENI. J lost 5 bases, V lost 3 bases, and 4 bases had no gene match. The length of the CDR3 is 14 residues. The CDR3 region has the DNA TGTGCCAGCTCACCCCGGGACAGAAACAATGAGCAGTTCTTC. This encodes CASSPRDRNNEQFF.

This clone was seen only a few times. The chain employs TRBV11-1 and TRBJ1-1, with TRBD1 identical over 9 bases. CDR3 length equals 14 residues. J was trimmed by 11 bases and V by 5 bases; bases with no gene match: 12. Per the germline V gene, CDR1 is SGHAT and CDR2 is FQDESV (reference sequence). The CDR3: CASSKVQGARLAFF. Written as DNA, the CDR3 is TGTGCCAGCAGCAAAGTACAGGGGGCGAGGTTGGCTTTCTTT.

V gene TRBV2 combines with J gene TRBJ1-2; 8 bases line up with TRBD1. Germline V gene sequence: CDR1 SNHLY, CDR2 FYNNEI. The ends lost 9 bases at V and 4 bases at J; junction bases unmatched: 7. The CDR3 runs to 13 residues. Here the CDR3 reads CASLGQDVYGYTF. In nucleotides, the CDR3 is TGTGCCAGTTTGGGACAGGATGTCTATGGCTACACCTTC. The whole variable domain, remainder taken from reference TRBV2 and TRBJ1-2, is EPEVTQTPSHQVTQMGQEVILRCVPISNHLYFYWYRQILGQKVEFLVSFYNNEISEKSEIFDDQFSVERPDGSNFTLKIRSTKLEDSAMYFCASLGQDVYGYTFGSGTRLTVV.

The rearrangement joins TRBV19 to TRBJ2-3; 9 bases line up with TRBD1. J gave up 2 bases and V 6 bases, and 9 bases lay outside the gene matches. The CDR3 consists of 16 residues. CDR1 is LNHDA, CDR2 SQIVND, per germline (reference sequence). CDR3 amino acids: CASRPGGQGVTDTQYF. The CDR3 DNA follows: TGTGCCAGTAGGCCGGGGGGACAGGGAGTCACAGATACGCAGTATTTT.

This rearrangement joins TRBV7-9 to TRBJ1-1; tentatively, D is TRBD1 (5 bases). This CDR3 has 14 residues. V lost 5 bases to trimming and J lost 1 base, with 11 bases between them. The germline V gene encodes CDR1 SEHNR and CDR2 FQNEAQ (reference sequence). CDR3 loop: CASSPQVGNTEAFF. CDR3 DNA sequence: TGTGCCAGCAGCCCACAGGTTGGGAACACTGAAGCTTTCTTT.

The rearrangement joins TRBV9 to TRBJ2-3, with 9 bases matching TRBD2. Trimming at V came to 4 bases and at J to 6 bases, leaving 15 bases not matched to a gene. Germline assignment: CDR1 SGDLS and CDR2 YYNGEE. The CDR3 runs to 17 residues. The CDR3 loop is CASSPYRGSGGGDTQYF. The CDR3 DNA is TGTGCCAGCAGCCCGTACAGAGGTAGCGGGGGTGGCGATACGCAGTATTTT. Combining the CDR3 with reference TRBV9 and TRBJ2-3 gives the whole variable domain DSGVTQTPKHLITATGQRVTLRCSPRSGDLSVYWYQQSLDQGLQFLIQYYNGEERAKGNILERFSAQQFPDLHSELNLSSLELGDSALYFCASSPYRGSGGGDTQYFGPGTRLTVL.

The chain combines TRBV19 with TRBJ1-5; D is possibly TRBD1 (6 bases). V was shortened by 6 bases and J by 4 bases, with 16 bases between the two germline ends. CDR1 and CDR2 (germline): LNHDA, SQIVND (reference sequence). There are 15 residues in the CDR3. CDR3 DNA: TGTGCCAGTAGAAGCAGGGGCGGCGTTAATCAGCCCCAGCATTTT. This gives the protein CASRSRGGVNQPQHF.

For this clone: Without the conserved terminal phenylalanine or tryptophan, this CDR3 likely stems from a read error. Because the CDR3's place on the DNA is in doubt, the DNA is left out and the CDR3 is given as listed by TCRdb. The chain recombines TRBV3-1 (or the pseudogene TRBV3-2) with TRBJ2-4; the D call of TRBD1 is as the table states it, not checked on the DNA. A total of 12 residues make up the CDR3, ends included. Per germline, CDR1 LGHDT and CDR2 YNNKEL (reference sequence). CDR3: CASSQEGSRVEL.

The V call is TRBV28, the J call TRBJ1-1; a weak D match, TRBD1 (6 bases). CDR1 and CDR2 from the germline V gene are MDHEN and SYDVKM. This CDR3 spans 14 amino acids. V was pared by 7 bases and J by 1 base, with 13 bases between. The CDR3 DNA sequence: TGTGCCAGCAATGAACCGACAGGGAACACTGAAGCTTTCTTT. Translating it yields CASNEPTGNTEAFF.

There are a few counts of this clone. This rearrangement joins TRBV19 to TRBJ1-1; a possible D gene is TRBD1 (6 bases). Germline V CDR1 and CDR2: LNHDA, SQIVND (reference sequence). Trimming took 7 bases from V and 1 from J, leaving 19 bases between them. This CDR3 region has 16 residues. The CDR3 DNA is TGTGCCAGTAACCTCTTGGGGGGGGCCGCGAACACTGAAGCTTTCTTT. It translates to CASNLLGGAANTEAFF.

The chain carries TRBV19 and TRBJ2-1, with TRBD2 matching over 9 bases. V lost 6 bases, J lost 9 bases, and 15 bases stayed unmatched. Germline lookup yields CDR1 LNHDA and CDR2 SQIVND (reference sequence). CDR3 size: 16 residues. Written as DNA, the CDR3 is TGTGCCAGTAGCACCACGAGAAGCGGGGGGCGGGGTGAGCAGTTCTTC. Its translation is CASSTTRSGGRGEQFF.

V usage is TRBV9 and J usage is TRBJ2-3, with 12 nucleotides matching TRBD1. Trimming at V came to 4 bases and at J to 4 bases, leaving 7 bases not matched to a gene. Per the germline V gene, CDR1 is SGDLS and CDR2 is YYNGEE. The CDR3 extends over 16 amino acids. The CDR3 loop reads CASSPRDRGRADTQYF. The CDR3 DNA reads TGTGCCAGCAGCCCGCGGGACAGGGGGCGGGCAGATACGCAGTATTTT.

The rearrangement uses TRBV2 and TRBJ2-1, with 13 bases matching TRBD2. The V gene end was trimmed by 5 bases and the J gene end by 8 bases; junction bases not matched to a gene: 12. The CDR3 is 17 residues long. Germline V gene sequence: CDR1 SNHLY, CDR2 FYNNEI. The DNA of the CDR3 is TGTGCCAGCAGTCCCGAAGGACTAGCGGGGGTTTACGATGAGCAGTTCTTC. Amino acids: CASSPEGLAGVYDEQFF.

The rearrangement links TRBV19 to TRBJ2-7; tentatively, D is TRBD2 (5 bases). Germline V lookup: CDR1 LNHDA, CDR2 SQIVND (reference sequence). Trimming shortened V by 4 bases and J by 7 bases, and 14 bases separated the two germline ends. This CDR3 contains 13 residues. The CDR3 region is CASSTGLRGEQYF. The CDR3 DNA reads TGTGCCAGTAGTACCGGACTCCGCGGGGAGCAGTACTTC. The full variable domain, its missing parts supplied by reference TRBV19 and TRBJ2-7, is DGGITQSPKYLFRKEGQNVTLSCEQNLNHDAMYWYRQDPGQGLRLIYYSQIVNDFQKGDIAEGYSVSREKKESFPLTVTSAQKNPTAFYLCASSTGLRGEQYFGPGTRLTVT.

This chain uses TRBV3-1 (or the pseudogene TRBV3-2) with TRBJ1-1; 9 positions agree with TRBD1. Per germline, CDR1 LGHDT and CDR2 YNNKEL (reference sequence). The V segment lost 7 bases and the J segment 6 bases; nucleotides outside the gene matches: 6. This CDR3 contains 13 residues. CDR3 sequence reads: CASIRTGEAEAFF. The CDR3 DNA is TGTGCCAGCATTAGGACAGGGGAGGCTGAAGCTTTCTTT.

The rearrangement links TRBV19 to TRBJ2-5; D may be TRBD1 (6 bases). The germline CDR1 and CDR2 sequences are LNHDA and SQIVND (reference sequence). Trimming shortened V by 5 bases and J by 2 bases, and 15 bases separated the two germline ends. The CDR3 is 15 amino acids. The CDR3 region is CASSRAGDVQETQYF. CDR3 sequence (DNA): TGTGCCAGTAGTCGTGCAGGGGACGTACAAGAGACCCAGTACTTC.

In this sample, this clone turned up once. The V and J genes are TRBV19 and TRBJ2-1; TRBD1 matches 12 bases. The germline gives CDR1 LNHDA, CDR2 SQIVND (reference sequence). This CDR3 spans 17 amino acids. V was clipped by 4 bases and J by 6 bases; unmatched bases: 10. The CDR3, as DNA: TGTGCCAGTAGTACAGGGAGGGACAGGGGGCGGATCAATGAGCAGTTCTTC. It specifies CASSTGRDRGRINEQFF.

The chain recombines TRBV2 with TRBJ1-1; D call uncertain. The germline CDR1 and CDR2 sequences are SNHLY and FYNNEI. The CDR3 is 13 amino acids. Trimming stripped 7 bases from V and 5 bases from J, with 14 bases between. The CDR3 reads CASMEGTGTEAFF. The CDR3, as DNA: TGTGCCAGCATGGAGGGCACCGGGACTGAAGCTTTCTTT.

This sequence joins TRBV6-2 or TRBV6-3 and TRBJ1-2; the D gene is possibly TRBD1 (5 bases). V shed 0 bases and J shed 6 bases, with 8 bases lying between them. Germline-derived CDR1 and CDR2 are MNHEY and SVGEGT. The CDR3 totals 13 residues. CDR3 sequence reads: CASSYSNRNGYTF. CDR3 bases: TGTGCCAGCAGTTACTCGAACAGGAATGGCTACACCTTC.

Only one count was recorded for this clone. V is TRBV12-3 or TRBV12-4 and J is TRBJ1-2, with 10 bases matching TRBD1. This CDR3 is 13 amino acids long. V shed 6 bases, J shed 6 bases, and the junction held 4 bases outside the gene matches. CDR3: CASRGQGENGYTF. Written as DNA, the CDR3 is TGTGCCAGCAGAGGACAGGGGGAGAATGGCTACACCTTC.

The J gene is TRBJ2-3, the V gene TRBV15; D gene unclear. V was trimmed by 0 bases and J by 4 bases, leaving 8 bases between them. Germline CDR1 is LNHNV and CDR2 is YYDKDF (reference sequence). This CDR3 comprises 14 residues. Here the CDR3 DNA reads TGTGCCACCAGCAGAGATCTTTCAGCAGATACGCAGTATTTT. As protein: CATSRDLSADTQYF.

The chain uses TRBV5-6 and TRBJ2-1; the D is unclear. V lost 4 bases to trimming and J lost 2 bases, with 10 bases between them. CDR1 SGHDT and CDR2 YYEEEE come from the germline V gene. This CDR3 spans 14 amino acids. CDR3 region: CASSAFGPYNEQFF. In DNA, the CDR3 is TGTGCCAGCAGCGCCTTTGGCCCCTACAATGAGCAGTTCTTC.

This sequence joins TRBV3-1 (or the pseudogene TRBV3-2) and TRBJ2-3; 12 bases are a match to TRBD1. Germline values: CDR1 LGHDT, CDR2 YNNKEL (reference sequence). The CDR3 has 15 amino acids. V lost 5 bases and J lost 5; bases outside the gene matches: 5. The chain's CDR3 is CASSFGDRGRDTQYF. CDR3 nucleotides: TGTGCCAGCAGCTTTGGGGACAGGGGGCGAGATACGCAGTATTTT.

This clone was seen a single time. The gene calls are TRBV10-2 and TRBJ1-2, with 7 bases fitting TRBD1. Germline-derived CDR1 and CDR2 are WSHSY and SAAADI. The CDR3 consists of 14 residues. The ends lost 6 bases at V and 0 bases at J; junction bases unmatched: 4. CDR3 sequence (DNA): TGCGCCAGCAGAAGACAGGGAGCTAACTATGGCTACACCTTC. Translation: CASRRQGANYGYTF.

This chain joins TRBV7-9 and TRBJ2-5, with a tentative D call TRBD2 (6 bases). Per germline, CDR1 SEHNR and CDR2 FQNEAQ (reference sequence). This CDR3 contains 14 residues. Trimming shortened V by 6 bases and J by 2 bases, and 13 bases separated the two germline ends. The CDR3 here is CASSLPGLQETQYF. CDR3 sequence (DNA): TGTGCCAGCAGTCTACCGGGACTTCAAGAGACCCAGTACTTC.

The chain couples TRBV28 to TRBJ2-5, with 10 positions matching TRBD1. The V gene's germline CDR1 is MDHEN and CDR2 SYDVKM. V shed 5 bases and J 3 bases; nucleotides not matched to a gene: 6. The length of the CDR3 is 15 residues. This chain's CDR3 is CASSQQTGGKETQYF. For the CDR3, the DNA is TGTGCCAGCAGTCAACAGACAGGGGGCAAAGAGACCCAGTACTTC. Using reference TRBV28 and TRBJ2-5 for the parts outside the CDR3, the full variable domain is DVKVTQSSRYLVKRTGEKVFLECVQDMDHENMFWYRQDPGLGLRLIYFSYDVKMKEKGDIPEGYSVSREKKERFSLILESASTNQTSMYLCASSQQTGGKETQYFGPGTRLLVL.

The chain combines TRBV5-1 with TRBJ1-4; tentatively, D is TRBD1 (5 bases). Germline CDR1 is SGHRS and CDR2 is YFSETQ. The CDR3 has 12 amino acids. The V end was cut by 5 bases, the J end by 13 bases, with 15 bases between. The CDR3 reads CASRGEGIGLFF. CDR3 sequence (DNA): TGCGCCAGCAGAGGGGAGGGAATCGGACTGTTTTTT.